This T cell receptor beta chain was observed in a study of T-cell memory formation after mild COVID-19. Study information: The two donors had largely donor-specific TCR clusters.

General observations from the study: Prior to infection, memory already included some responding clones, suggesting cross-reactive memory joined.

Trimming took 4 bases from V and 0 from J, leaving 22 bases between them. This CDR3 has 20 residues. CDR1 is MNHEY, CDR2 SMNVEV, per germline (reference sequence). For this clonotype: Its antigen is as yet unknown.

TCRdb recomputed calls from the 5' RACE reads with MiXCR, one row per CDR3 protein. The sample includes 550,000 to 600,000 distinct CDR3 sequences, roughly 22% of them seen just once. This TCR was recovered from an adult woman who had mild COVID-19 (a few samples of this study predate the infection). Cell type and time point are not known. V usage is TRBV27 and J usage is TRBJ2-6; either TRBD1 or TRBD2 may supply D (5 bases each). Material for sequencing was PBMCs or a T cell subset sorted from them (not recorded which). The DNA for the CDR3 is TGTGCCAGCAGTTCGACTACTCCGGGACGCCGCAGCTCTGGGGCCAACGTCCTGACTTTC. Protein sequence: CASSSTTPGRRSSGANVLTF.